These 10 T cell receptor beta chains were all obtained from the same sample, sequenced in a study of T-cell reconstitution after alpha-beta-depleted transplantation in children. For TCRbeta, the library was prepared with unique molecular identifiers. In TCRdb, the PCR reads were re-called with MiXCR into one record per CDR3 protein. The sample has about 400,000 distinct CDR3 sequences; just over 20% are singletons. This sample comprised PBMCs from the stem cell graft donor, obtained from the stem cell graft. These receptors all come from a human donor who donated a stem cell graft to a child with acute myeloid leukemia.

This sequence joins TRBV5-1 and TRBJ2-7; TRBD2 is a possible D gene (7 bases). Trimming removed 4 bases at V and 4 bases at J, with 21 bases between. CDR1 and CDR2 (germline): SGHRS, YFSETQ. This CDR3 has 16 amino acids. CDR3 sequence: CASSPHDGRGGYEQYF. CDR3 nucleotide sequence: TGCGCCAGCAGCCCCCACGACGGAAGGGGGGGTTACGAGCAGTACTTC.

The chain couples TRBV4-2 to TRBJ2-1, with TRBD2 matching over 9 bases. Looked up from germline, CDR1 is LGHNA and CDR2 is YNFKEQ. The CDR3 extends over 16 amino acids. V lost 4 bases and J lost 4; bases outside the gene matches: 8. CDR3 loop: CASSPQTSGTYNEQFF. The CDR3 bases are TGTGCCAGCAGCCCCCAGACTAGCGGTACTTACAATGAGCAGTTCTTC.

The V call is TRBV10-3, the J call TRBJ2-7; 11 bases are shared with TRBD2. J gave up 3 bases and V 8 bases, and 6 bases lay outside the gene matches. The germline V gene has CDR1 ENHRY and CDR2 SYGVKD. The CDR3 has 14 residues. This CDR3 is CAISGTSGGYEQYF. The CDR3 DNA reads TGTGCCATCTCCGGGACTAGCGGTGGCTACGAGCAGTACTTC.

V is TRBV27 and J is TRBJ2-7; TRBD2 might be the D (6 bases). CDR3 length equals 15 residues. The V and J ends lost 9 bases and 1 base respectively, with 19 bases between them. Germline V lookup: CDR1 MNHEY, CDR2 SMNVEV (reference sequence). CDR3 nucleotide sequence: TGTGCCAGAAGGAAACGGGAGTCTCTTTCCTACGAGCAGTACTTC. Protein product: CARRKRESLSYEQYF.

This clonotype was detected ten times or more. The CDR3 sequence is CSTLQGRTYEQYF. CDR3 nucleotide sequence: TGCAGTACCCTCCAGGGGAGGACCTACGAGCAGTACTTC. The rearrangement links TRBV20-1 to TRBJ2-7, with D perhaps matching TRBD1 or TRBD2 (6 bases each). The CDR3 is 13 amino acids. Germline CDR1 and CDR2: DFQATT and SNEGSKA (reference sequence). The V end was cut by 8 bases, the J end by 2 bases, with 16 bases between.

This rearrangement joins TRBV15 to TRBJ2-3; perhaps TRBD2 as D (5 bases). The CDR3 sequence is 17 residues long. The germline CDR1 and CDR2 sequences are LNHNV and YYDKDF (reference sequence). V was shortened by 0 bases and J by 7 bases, with 20 bases between the two germline ends. The CDR3 DNA is TGTGCCACCAGCAGAGATATGGGGTTCAGCGGTGGTAATACGCAGTATTTT. This translates into CATSRDMGFSGGNTQYF.

There are a few counts of this clonotype. The V call is TRBV20-1, the J call TRBJ2-1, with D perhaps matching TRBD2 (6 bases). Germline CDR1 is DFQATT and CDR2 is SNEGSKA (reference sequence). Trimming took off 8 bases at V and 7 bases at J, with 21 bases between the two ends. The CDR3 runs 14 residues. For the CDR3, the DNA is TGCAGTAACTGGAGGGCCGTAGAAGGGAATGAGCAGTTCTTC. This translates into CSNWRAVEGNEQFF.

This clonotype has ten or more counts. This sequence joins TRBV20-1 and TRBJ2-2; D remains unclear. There are 8 residues in the CDR3. V gave up 5 bases and J gave up 8 bases, with 0 bases separating them. The V gene's germline CDR1 is DFQATT and CDR2 SNEGSKA (reference sequence). The CDR3 coding sequence is TGCAGTGCTGGGGAGCTGTTTTTT. It translates to CSAGELFF.

This clonotype was seen more than once but under ten times. V and J are TRBV27 and TRBJ2-7; TRBD1 matches 9 bases. Trimming cost V 6 bases and J 6 bases; bases outside gene matches: 9. The germline gives CDR1 MNHEY, CDR2 SMNVEV (reference sequence). CDR3 length equals 14 residues. CDR3 bases: TGTGCCAGCAGCAGGACGGGACAGGGTAGCGAGCAGTACTTC. Its translation is CASSRTGQGSEQYF.

There are a few counts of this clonotype. The chain is built from TRBV20-1 and TRBJ2-2; 8 bases agree with TRBD1. J lost 7 bases, V lost 1 base, and 8 bases had no gene match. The germline gives CDR1 DFQATT, CDR2 SNEGSKA (reference sequence). The CDR3 extends over 15 amino acids. The CDR3 DNA is TGCAGTGCTAGAGCTGGGCAGGGGGCGATCGGGGAGCTGTTTTTT. Translation: CSARAGQGAIGELFF.